This TCR beta chain was sequenced in a study of OX40 agonist ivuxolimab in advanced cancers. Study details: Having had anti-PD-1, anti-PD-L1 or anti-CTLA-4 therapy before was allowed, and approximately 40% had some. The study, taken as a whole, reports: CD4+ and CD8+ T cells in blood underwent clonal expansion by week 6 at 0.1 to 3.0 mg/kg.

CDR3 length: 16 amino acids. Unmatched junction bases numbered 12, after V lost 0 bases and J lost 9 bases. Germline V gene lookup returns CDR1 GTSNPN and CDR2 SVGIG (reference sequence). With respect to this clone: Its antigen is undetermined.

The data were produced by immunoSEQ multiplex PCR, yet TCRdb's version contains in-frame clones alone and is incomplete. The sample contains about 100,000 clones, around 91% of which appear only once. At cycle 4 day 1, cycle 7 day 1, and baseline, blood was sampled. The sequences come from CD4+ or CD8+ T cells sorted from blood, collected in a trial of the OX40 agonist ivuxolimab. This receptor was identified in an adult with an advanced solid tumor such as melanoma, head and neck, liver or kidney cancer. The J gene is TRBJ2-1, the V gene TRBV30; 9 positions match TRBD2. In nucleotides, the CDR3 is TGTGCCTGGAGTGTTTTTTCTAGCGGGGTGGGGAGTGAGCAGTTCTTC. Its translation is CAWSVFSSGVGSEQFF.